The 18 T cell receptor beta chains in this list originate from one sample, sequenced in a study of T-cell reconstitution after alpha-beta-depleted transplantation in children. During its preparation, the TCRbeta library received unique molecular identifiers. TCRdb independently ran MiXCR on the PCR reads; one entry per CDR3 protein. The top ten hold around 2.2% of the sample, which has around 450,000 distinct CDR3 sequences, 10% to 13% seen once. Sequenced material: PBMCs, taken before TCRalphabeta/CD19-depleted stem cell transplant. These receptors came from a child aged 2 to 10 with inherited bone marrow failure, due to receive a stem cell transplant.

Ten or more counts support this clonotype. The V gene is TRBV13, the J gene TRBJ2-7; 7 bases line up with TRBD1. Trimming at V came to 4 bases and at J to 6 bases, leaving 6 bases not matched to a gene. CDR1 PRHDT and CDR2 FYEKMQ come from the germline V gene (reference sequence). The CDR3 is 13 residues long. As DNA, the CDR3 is TGTGCCAGCAGCTGGGGGACAGTCAGCGAGCAGTACTTC. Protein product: CASSWGTVSEQYF.

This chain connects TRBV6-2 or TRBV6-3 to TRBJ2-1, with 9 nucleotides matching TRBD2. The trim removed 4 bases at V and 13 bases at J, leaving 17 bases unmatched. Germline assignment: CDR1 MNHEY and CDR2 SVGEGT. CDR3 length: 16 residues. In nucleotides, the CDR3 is TGTGCCAGCAGTTCCCCGAGCCGACTAGCGGAACCAGTACAGTTCTTC. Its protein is CASSSPSRLAEPVQFF.

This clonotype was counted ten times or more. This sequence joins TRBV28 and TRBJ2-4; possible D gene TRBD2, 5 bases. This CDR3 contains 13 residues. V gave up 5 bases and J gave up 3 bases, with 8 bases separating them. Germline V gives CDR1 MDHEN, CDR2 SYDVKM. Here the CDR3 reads CASSLGGKNIQYF. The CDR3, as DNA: TGTGCCAGCAGTCTCGGAGGCAAAAACATTCAGTACTTC. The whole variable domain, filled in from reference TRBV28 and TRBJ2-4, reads DVKVTQSSRYLVKRTGEKVFLECVQDMDHENMFWYRQDPGLGLRLIYFSYDVKMKEKGDIPEGYSVSREKKERFSLILESASTNQTSMYLCASSLGGKNIQYFGAGTRLSVL.

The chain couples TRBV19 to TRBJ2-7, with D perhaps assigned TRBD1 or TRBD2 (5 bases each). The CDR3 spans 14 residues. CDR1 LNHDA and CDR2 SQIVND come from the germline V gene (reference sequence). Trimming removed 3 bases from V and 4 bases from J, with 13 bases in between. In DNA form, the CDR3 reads TGTGCCAGTAGTATCTCGGTGGGGGTATACGAGCAGTACTTC. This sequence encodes CASSISVGVYEQYF.

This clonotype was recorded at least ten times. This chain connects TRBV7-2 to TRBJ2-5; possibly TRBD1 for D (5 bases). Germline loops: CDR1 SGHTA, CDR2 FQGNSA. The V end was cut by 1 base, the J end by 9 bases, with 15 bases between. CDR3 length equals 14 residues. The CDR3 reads CASSLEGLVPPQYF. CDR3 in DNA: TGTGCCAGCAGCTTAGAGGGGCTAGTCCCCCCCCAGTACTTC.

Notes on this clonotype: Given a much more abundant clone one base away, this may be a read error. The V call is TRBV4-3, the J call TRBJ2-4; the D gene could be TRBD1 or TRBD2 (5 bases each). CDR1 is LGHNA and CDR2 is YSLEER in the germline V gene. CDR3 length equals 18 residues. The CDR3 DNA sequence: TGCGCCAGCAACCAAGTATTGAAGGGGAGTCGAGCCAAAAACATTCAGTACTTC. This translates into CASNQVLKGSRAKNIQYF.

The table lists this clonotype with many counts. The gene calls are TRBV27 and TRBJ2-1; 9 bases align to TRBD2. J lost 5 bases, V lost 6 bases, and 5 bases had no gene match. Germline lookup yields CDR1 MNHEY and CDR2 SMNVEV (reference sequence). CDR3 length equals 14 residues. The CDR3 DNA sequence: TGTGCCAGCAGGGGCGGGAGGGTAAACAATGAGCAGTTCTTC. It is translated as CASRGGRVNNEQFF.

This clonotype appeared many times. CDR3 nucleotides: TGTGCCAGTAAGACCGGGACTACCTTTTTGACCCCAGCCAAAAACATTCAGTACTTC. It translates to CASKTGTTFLTPAKNIQYF. This rearrangement joins TRBV28 to TRBJ2-4; 7 bases are shared with TRBD2. Per the germline V gene, CDR1 is MDHEN and CDR2 is SYDVKM. The CDR3 sequence is 19 residues long. V trimming: 9 bases; J trimming: 0 bases; junction bases outside the gene matches: 20.

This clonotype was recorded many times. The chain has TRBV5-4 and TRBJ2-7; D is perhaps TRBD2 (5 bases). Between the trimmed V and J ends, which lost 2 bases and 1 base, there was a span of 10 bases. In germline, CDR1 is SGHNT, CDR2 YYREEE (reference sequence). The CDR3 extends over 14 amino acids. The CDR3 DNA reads TGTGCCAGCAGCTTTTCGAGCGGTTCCTACGAGCAGTACTTC. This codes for CASSFSSGSYEQYF.

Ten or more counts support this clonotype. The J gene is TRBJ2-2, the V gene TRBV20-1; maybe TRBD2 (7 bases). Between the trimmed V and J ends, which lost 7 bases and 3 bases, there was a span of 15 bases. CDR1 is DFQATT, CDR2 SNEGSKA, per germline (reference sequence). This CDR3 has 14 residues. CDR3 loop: CSVLQGGDTGELFF. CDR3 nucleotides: TGCAGTGTCTTACAGGGAGGGGACACCGGGGAGCTGTTTTTT.

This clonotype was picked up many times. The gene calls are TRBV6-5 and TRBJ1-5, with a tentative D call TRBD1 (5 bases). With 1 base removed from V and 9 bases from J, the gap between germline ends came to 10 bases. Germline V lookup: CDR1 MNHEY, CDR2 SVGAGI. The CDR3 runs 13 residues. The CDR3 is CASSYYSGGPQHF. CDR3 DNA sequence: TGTGCCAGCAGTTACTATTCTGGGGGGCCCCAGCATTTT.

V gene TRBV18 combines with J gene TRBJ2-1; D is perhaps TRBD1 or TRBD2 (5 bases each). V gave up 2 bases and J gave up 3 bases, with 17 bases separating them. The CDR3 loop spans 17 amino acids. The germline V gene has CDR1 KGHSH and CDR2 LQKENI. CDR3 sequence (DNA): TGTGCCAGCTCACCAGAGGGGCCCCGGCTCCTCTACAATGAGCAGTTCTTC. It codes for CASSPEGPRLLYNEQFF.

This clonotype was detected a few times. The CDR3 protein is CASRPESTGTEAFF. The CDR3 region has the DNA TGTGCCAGCAGACCCGAATCCACGGGGACTGAAGCTTTCTTT. The gene calls are TRBV6-1 and TRBJ1-1; D not resolved. Per the germline V gene, CDR1 is MNHNS and CDR2 is SASEGT. V was clipped by 6 bases and J by 5 bases, with 16 bases between them. CDR3 size: 14 residues.

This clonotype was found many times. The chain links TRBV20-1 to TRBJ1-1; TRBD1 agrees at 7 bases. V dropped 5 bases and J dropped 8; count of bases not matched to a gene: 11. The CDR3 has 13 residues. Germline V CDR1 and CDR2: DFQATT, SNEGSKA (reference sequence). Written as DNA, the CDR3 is TGCAGTGCTGTTACAGGGGTCCGGATCGAAGCTTTCTTT. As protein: CSAVTGVRIEAFF.

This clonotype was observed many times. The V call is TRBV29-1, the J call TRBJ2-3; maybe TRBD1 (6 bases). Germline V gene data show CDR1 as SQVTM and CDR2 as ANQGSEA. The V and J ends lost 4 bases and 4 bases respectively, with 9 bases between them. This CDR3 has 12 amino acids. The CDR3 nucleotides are TGCAGCGTTGGGGCAGGGGCAGATACGCAGTATTTT. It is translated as CSVGAGADTQYF.

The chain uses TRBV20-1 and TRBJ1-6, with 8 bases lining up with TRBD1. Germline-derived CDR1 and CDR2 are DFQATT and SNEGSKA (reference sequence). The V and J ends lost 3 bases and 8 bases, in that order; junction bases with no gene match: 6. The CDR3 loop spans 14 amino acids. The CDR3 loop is CSASWTGSHSPLHF. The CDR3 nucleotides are TGCAGTGCTAGCTGGACAGGGTCTCATTCACCCCTCCACTTT.

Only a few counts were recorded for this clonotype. CDR3 residues: CATSRDRGDRYPSDTQYF. As DNA, the CDR3 is TGTGCCACCAGCAGAGATCGTGGGGACCGCTACCCCTCAGATACGCAGTATTTT. This rearrangement joins TRBV15 to TRBJ2-3; D is tentatively TRBD1 or TRBD2 (5 bases each). This CDR3 has 18 residues. From germline, CDR1 is LNHNV and CDR2 YYDKDF (reference sequence). Trimming removed 0 bases from V and 4 bases from J, with 20 bases in between.

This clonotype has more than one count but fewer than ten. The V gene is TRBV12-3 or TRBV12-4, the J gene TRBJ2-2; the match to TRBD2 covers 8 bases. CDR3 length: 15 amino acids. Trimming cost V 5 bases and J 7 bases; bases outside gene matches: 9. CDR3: CASSATGTSGGELFF. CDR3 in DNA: TGTGCCAGCAGTGCAACCGGGACTAGTGGCGGGGAGCTGTTTTTT.